This entry lists 21 T cell receptor beta chains sequenced from one sample in a study of blood T cell repertoires in COVID-19. Generated by immunoSEQ multiplex PCR, the TCRdb table keeps only in-frame clones and is missing some. The table lists about 160,000 clones, 77% of them singletons, with around 2.7% in the top ten. Sample: peripheral blood. The receptors stem from a man aged 65-85 years with acute or convalescent COVID-19.

Here the CDR3 DNA reads TGTGCCAGCTCGCTGACAGGGCAGGATGAAAAACTGTTTTTT. It codes for CASSLTGQDEKLFF. The V gene is TRBV18, the J gene TRBJ1-4; 7 nucleotides agree with TRBD1. Germline CDR1 is KGHSH and CDR2 is LQKENI. Trimming removed 6 bases from V and 6 bases from J; junction bases left unmatched: 7. There are 14 residues in the CDR3.

This clone was detected only once. V is TRBV19 and J is TRBJ2-7, with D possibly being TRBD1 (6 bases). CDR1 and CDR2 from the germline V gene are LNHDA and SQIVND (reference sequence). This CDR3 is built from 17 residues. V was clipped by 4 bases and J by 4 bases, with 23 bases between them. The CDR3, as DNA: TGTGCCAGTAGTAGCCTTACCACAGGGTACGAGGCGTACGAGCAGTACTTC. The encoded protein is CASSSLTTGYEAYEQYF.

The chain uses TRBV18 and TRBJ2-7; 10 bases match TRBD1. Germline CDR1 is KGHSH and CDR2 is LQKENI. The junction had 6 bases not matched to a gene; V was cut back by 2 bases and J by 2 bases. CDR3 length equals 16 residues. DNA of the CDR3: TGTGCCAGCTCACCAATTCTCGGACAGGGGGCCTACGAGCAGTACTTC. Translation: CASSPILGQGAYEQYF.

The genes are TRBV24-1 and TRBJ2-1, with TRBD2 matching over 7 bases. The V segment lost 7 bases and the J segment 3 bases; nucleotides outside the gene matches: 11. The CDR3 spans 16 residues. CDR1 is KGHDR, CDR2 SFDVKD, per germline. The CDR3 loop reads CATSTAGEGSYNEQFF. The CDR3 DNA is TGTGCCACCAGCACCGCGGGAGAGGGTAGCTACAATGAGCAGTTCTTC.

The V and J genes are TRBV28 and TRBJ1-2; D may be TRBD1 (6 bases). The CDR3 sequence is 15 residues long. The germline CDR1 and CDR2 sequences are MDHEN and SYDVKM. Trimming took 4 bases from V and 5 from J, leaving 17 bases between them. The CDR3 region is CASSSPRGGHYGYTF. The CDR3 coding sequence is TGTGCCAGCAGTTCCCCTCGGGGGGGGCATTATGGCTACACCTTC.

This chain links TRBV3-1 (or the pseudogene TRBV3-2) with TRBJ1-6; TRBD1 agrees at 8 bases. There are 16 residues in the CDR3. CDR1 is LGHDT and CDR2 is YNNKEL in the germline V gene (reference sequence). The V gene end was trimmed by 4 bases and the J gene end by 2 bases; junction bases not matched to a gene: 4. Here the CDR3 reads CASSLAGGAYNSPLHF. CDR3 coding DNA: TGTGCCAGCAGCCTCGCAGGGGGCGCCTATAATTCACCCCTCCACTTT.

The V call is TRBV5-1, the J call TRBJ2-5, with TRBD1 identical over 10 bases. Trimming took 4 bases from V and 5 from J; bases not matched to a gene: 11. The CDR3 sequence is 16 residues long. Germline loops: CDR1 SGHRS, CDR2 YFSETQ. The CDR3 sequence: CASSIQGQGSGETQYF. The CDR3, as DNA: TGCGCCAGCAGCATCCAGGGACAGGGGTCGGGGGAGACCCAGTACTTC.

This clone was picked up one time. The chain uses TRBV6-5 and TRBJ1-6, with no clear D. This CDR3 is built from 14 residues. V was trimmed by 6 bases and J by 6 bases, leaving 12 bases between them. Germline V gene data show CDR1 as MNHEY and CDR2 as SVGAGI. For the CDR3, the DNA is TGTGCCAGCAGAGTATCCGGGAGTAATTCACCCCTCCACTTT. Residues: CASRVSGSNSPLHF.

The CDR3 reads CASSKQGASTIYF. As DNA, the CDR3 is TGTGCCAGCAGCAAACAGGGGGCGAGCACCATATATTTT. The rearrangement joins TRBV5-4 to TRBJ1-3, with 9 bases identical to TRBD1. The CDR3 has 13 residues. In germline, CDR1 is SGHNT, CDR2 YYREEE (reference sequence). V shed 4 bases, J shed 9 bases, and the junction held 5 bases outside the gene matches. Looking up the rest from reference TRBV5-4 and TRBJ1-3 gives the full variable domain: ETGVTQSPTHLIKTRGQQVTLRCSSQSGHNTVSWYQQALGQGPQFIFQYYREEENGRGNFPPRFSGLQFPNYSSELNVNALELDDSALYLCASSKQGASTIYFGEGSWLTVV.

The chain employs TRBV2 and TRBJ1-1, with TRBD1 matching over 9 bases. The V and J ends lost 6 bases and 3 bases, in that order; junction bases with no gene match: 8. Germline V lookup: CDR1 SNHLY, CDR2 FYNNEI. The CDR3 runs to 15 residues. CDR3 sequence (DNA): TGTGCCAGCAGCTTTAACAGGGGGCGTGACACTGAAGCTTTCTTT. It is translated as CASSFNRGRDTEAFF.

The chain employs TRBV7-3 and TRBJ2-3; perhaps TRBD1 as D (6 bases). This CDR3 has 15 residues. The germline gives CDR1 SGHTA, CDR2 FQGTGA. The V and J ends lost 2 bases and 1 base respectively, with 10 bases between them. CDR3 residues: CASSLSGQGTDTQYF. In DNA form, the CDR3 reads TGTGCCAGCAGCTTATCGGGACAAGGCACAGATACGCAGTATTTT.

The chain recombines TRBV6-2 or TRBV6-3 with TRBJ2-1; 12 bases are shared with TRBD2. V trimming: 4 bases; J trimming: 3 bases; junction bases outside the gene matches: 7. The CDR3 consists of 17 residues. Per the germline V gene, CDR1 is MNHEY and CDR2 is SVGEGT. CDR3 protein: CASSSRTSGIIYNEQFF. In nucleotides, the CDR3 is TGTGCCAGCAGTTCCAGGACTAGCGGGATCATCTACAATGAGCAGTTCTTC.

This clone appeared many times. The V and J genes are TRBV10-1 and TRBJ1-2; TRBD1 matches at 9 bases. J was trimmed by 13 bases and V by 3 bases; bases with no gene match: 3. Germline CDR1 WNHNN, CDR2 SYGVQD (reference sequence). The CDR3 covers 11 residues. The CDR3 DNA reads TGCGCCAGCAGTGACACAGGGGGCCTCACCTTC. Its protein is CASSDTGGLTF.

The chain couples TRBV14 to TRBJ1-2, with D hard to call. The CDR3 covers 10 residues. The ends were cut back, 3 bases at V and 10 bases at J, with 6 bases in the middle. The germline V gene has CDR1 SGHDN and CDR2 FVKESK. The CDR3 spells CASSQRIYTF. CDR3 in DNA: TGTGCCAGCAGCCAGAGGATCTACACCTTC. Full variable domain (remainder filled in from reference TRBV14 and TRBJ1-2): EAGVTQFPSHSVIEKGQTVTLRCDPISGHDNLYWYRRVMGKEIKFLLHFVKESKQDESGMPNNRFLAERTGGTYSTLKVQPAELEDSGVYFCASSQRIYTFGSGTRLTVV.

This clone was recorded many times. The rearrangement joins TRBV14 to TRBJ2-2, with D perhaps matching TRBD1 (5 bases). Germline values: CDR1 SGHDN, CDR2 FVKESK. Trimming pared 2 bases from V and 3 bases from J, leaving 10 bases between. This CDR3 is built from 15 residues. The DNA of the CDR3 is TGTGCCAGCAGCCAAACGACAGACTACACCGGGGAGCTGTTTTTT. It is translated as CASSQTTDYTGELFF.

The chain links TRBV14 to TRBJ1-2; 8 nucleotides align to TRBD1. V was clipped by 6 bases and J by 11 bases; unmatched bases: 8. The CDR3 is made up of 12 amino acids. The germline gives CDR1 SGHDN, CDR2 FVKESK. CDR3 DNA: TGTGCCAGCAGTCGAGGGACAGGACGATACACCTTC. Protein sequence: CASSRGTGRYTF.

The chain joins TRBV5-1 to TRBJ2-1; 9 nucleotides agree with TRBD1. This CDR3 contains 15 residues. V dropped 5 bases and J dropped 4; count of bases not matched to a gene: 7. Looked up from germline, CDR1 is SGHRS and CDR2 is YFSETQ. CDR3 nucleotides: TGCGCCAGCAGTCTTACAGGGGGCACTTACAATGAGCAGTTCTTC. Translating it yields CASSLTGGTYNEQFF.

The chain links TRBV7-9 to TRBJ1-1; 7 bases line up with TRBD1. With V trimmed by 4 bases and J by 0 bases, 2 bases remained unmatched. Germline loops: CDR1 SEHNR, CDR2 FQNEAQ (reference sequence). The CDR3 runs 14 residues. The CDR3 DNA reads as TGTGCCAGCAGCTCGGACAGGTTGAACACTGAAGCTTTCTTT. Amino acid sequence: CASSSDRLNTEAFF.

The chain couples TRBV2 to TRBJ1-5; D is undetermined. This CDR3 is built from 13 residues. V was cut by 4 bases and J by 4 bases, with 8 bases left in between. Germline CDR1 reads SNHLY; CDR2 reads FYNNEI. The CDR3 nucleotides are TGTGCCAGCAGTGTACAGATGAATCAGCCCCAGCATTTT. This gives the protein CASSVQMNQPQHF.

The chain joins TRBV11-3 to TRBJ2-7; D is perhaps TRBD1 (5 bases). Germline V gene lookup returns CDR1 SGHNT and CDR2 YENEEA. Trimming took 0 bases from V and 6 from J, leaving 15 bases between them. This CDR3 has 15 residues. The CDR3 loop reads CASSLERQGRREQYF. CDR3 coding DNA: TGTGCCAGCAGCTTAGAACGGCAGGGTAGGCGCGAGCAGTACTTC.

The chain carries TRBV6-2 or TRBV6-3 and TRBJ2-1, with a weak D call TRBD2 (6 bases). Trimming pared 0 bases from V and 3 bases from J, leaving 15 bases between. Germline values: CDR1 MNHEY, CDR2 SVGEGT. The CDR3 is 17 residues long. CDR3 in DNA: TGTGCCAGCAGTTACTCGGACCCTCGGGGGATCTACAATGAGCAGTTCTTC. This encodes CASSYSDPRGIYNEQFF.